What follows describes a single T cell receptor (beta chain). Sequencing used immunoSEQ multiplex PCR; TCRdb keeps in-frame clones, though not all of them. This sample has under 100,000 clones; about 87% occur once, and the top ten carry 0.85% to 1.2%. The CDR3 is made up of 14 amino acids. CDR1 MGHRA and CDR2 YSYEKL come from the germline V gene. V shed 5 bases and J 4 bases; nucleotides not matched to a gene: 5. These data belong to a study of blood T cell repertoires in COVID-19. About the study: Researchers got acute and convalescent COVID-19 samples from the United States, Italy and Spain.

This chain links TRBV4-1 with TRBJ1-3; TRBD1 matches 7 bases. This sequence was found in a human donor in a cohort sampled during active COVID-19. Sequenced: peripheral blood. This chain's CDR3 is CASSYTGEGNTIYF. The CDR3 bases are TGCGCCAGCAGCTATACAGGGGAGGGAAACACCATATATTTT.